The T cell receptor (beta chain) described here comes from a study of blood T cell repertoires in COVID-19. Data came from immunoSEQ multiplex PCR; TCRdb stores just in-frame clones and leaves some out. Counted here are about 200,000 clones, roughly 90% occurring once; the ten biggest clones make up 0.62%. This CDR3 region has 15 residues. Trimming took off 1 base at V and 6 bases at J, with 13 bases between the two ends. Germline V gives CDR1 SGHRS, CDR2 YFSETQ. V is TRBV5-1 and J is TRBJ1-4; a weak D match, TRBD1 (5 bases). The TCR was taken from a man aged 50-60 years with acute or convalescent COVID-19. Sequenced: peripheral blood. The CDR3 region has the DNA TGCGCCAGCAGCTTGATGGAAGGGGATGATGAAAAACTGTTTTTT. Amino acids: CASSLMEGDDEKLFF.